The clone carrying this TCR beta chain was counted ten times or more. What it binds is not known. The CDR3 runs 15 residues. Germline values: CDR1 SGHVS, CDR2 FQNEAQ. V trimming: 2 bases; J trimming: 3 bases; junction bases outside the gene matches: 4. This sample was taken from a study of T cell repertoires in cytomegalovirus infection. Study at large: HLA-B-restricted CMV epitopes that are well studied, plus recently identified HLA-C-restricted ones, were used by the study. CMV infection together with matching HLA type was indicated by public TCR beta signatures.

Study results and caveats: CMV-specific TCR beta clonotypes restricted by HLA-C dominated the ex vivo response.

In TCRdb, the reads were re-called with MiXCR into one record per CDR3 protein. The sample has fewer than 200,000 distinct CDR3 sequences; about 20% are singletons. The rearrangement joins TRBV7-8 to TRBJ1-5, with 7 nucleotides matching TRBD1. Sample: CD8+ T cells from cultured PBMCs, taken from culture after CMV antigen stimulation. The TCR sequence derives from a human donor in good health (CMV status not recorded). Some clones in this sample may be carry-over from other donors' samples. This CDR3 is CASSLPGTVNQPQHF. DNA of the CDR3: TGTGCCAGCAGCTTACCAGGGACAGTCAATCAGCCCCAGCATTTT.